This TCR beta chain was identified during a study of shared T cell receptors in the human thymus. This CDR3 contains 17 residues. The germline V gene encodes CDR1 LNHNV and CDR2 YYDKDF (reference sequence). The ends lost 3 bases at V and 4 bases at J; junction bases unmatched: 13. Clones were sequenced by immunoSEQ multiplex PCR, and TCRdb holds only the in-frame ones, with some missing. Here the sample spans 500,000 to 750,000 clones, roughly 90% being singletons. These same records also appear under a second study, on human thymus T cells.

Material for sequencing was thymocytes. The chain employs TRBV15 and TRBJ2-5; 8 bases line up with TRBD1. The TCR comes from a boy in the first two years of life with a congenital heart defect. Written as DNA, the CDR3 is TGTGCCACCAGCAGGGTATCCCAACAGGGGGTCGGAGAGACCCAGTACTTC. This gives the protein CATSRVSQQGVGETQYF. The entire variable domain, with the rest obtained from reference TRBV15 and TRBJ2-5, is as follows: DAMVIQNPRYQVTQFGKPVTLSCSQTLNHNVMYWYQQKSSQAPKLLFHYYDKDFNNEADTPDNFQSRRPNTSFCFLDIRSPGLGDTAMYLCATSRVSQQGVGETQYFGPGTRLLVL.